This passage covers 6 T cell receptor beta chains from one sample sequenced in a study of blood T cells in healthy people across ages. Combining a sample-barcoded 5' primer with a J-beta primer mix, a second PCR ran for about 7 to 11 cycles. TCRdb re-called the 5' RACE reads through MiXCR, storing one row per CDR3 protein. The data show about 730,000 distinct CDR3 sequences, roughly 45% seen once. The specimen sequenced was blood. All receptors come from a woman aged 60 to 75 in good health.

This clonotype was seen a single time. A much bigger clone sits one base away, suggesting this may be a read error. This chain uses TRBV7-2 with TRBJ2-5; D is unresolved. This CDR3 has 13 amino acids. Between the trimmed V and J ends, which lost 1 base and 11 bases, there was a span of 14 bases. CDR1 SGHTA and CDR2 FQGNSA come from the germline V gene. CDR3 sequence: CASSLVTFNEQYF. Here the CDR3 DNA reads TGTGCCAGCAGCTTAGTGACTTTCAATGAGCAGTACTTC.

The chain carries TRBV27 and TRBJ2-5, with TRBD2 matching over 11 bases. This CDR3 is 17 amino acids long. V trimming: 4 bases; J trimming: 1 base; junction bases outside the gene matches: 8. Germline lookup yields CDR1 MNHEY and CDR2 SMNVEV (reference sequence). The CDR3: CASSSLLAGGVQETQYF. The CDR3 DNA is TGTGCCAGCAGTTCACTTTTAGCGGGGGGGGTCCAAGAGACCCAGTACTTC.

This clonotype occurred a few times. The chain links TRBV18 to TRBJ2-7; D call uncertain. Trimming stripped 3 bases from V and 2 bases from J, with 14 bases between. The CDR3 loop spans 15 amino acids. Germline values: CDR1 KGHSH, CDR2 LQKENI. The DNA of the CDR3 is TGTGCCAGCTCACCCCCCAGGTACAGCCCCTACGAGCAGTACTTC. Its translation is CASSPPRYSPYEQYF.

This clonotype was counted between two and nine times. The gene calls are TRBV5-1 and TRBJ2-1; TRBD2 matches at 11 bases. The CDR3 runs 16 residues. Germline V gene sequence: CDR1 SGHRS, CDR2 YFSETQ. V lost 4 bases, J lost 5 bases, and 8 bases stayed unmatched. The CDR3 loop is CASSKGLADLHNEQFF. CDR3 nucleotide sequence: TGCGCCAGCAGCAAGGGACTAGCGGACCTCCACAATGAGCAGTTCTTC.

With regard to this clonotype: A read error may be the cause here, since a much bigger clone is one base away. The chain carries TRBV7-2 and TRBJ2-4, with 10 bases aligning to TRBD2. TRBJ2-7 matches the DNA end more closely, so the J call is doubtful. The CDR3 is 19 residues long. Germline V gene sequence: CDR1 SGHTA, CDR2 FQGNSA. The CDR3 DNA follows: TGTGCCAGCAGCCCCCTCCATGTTAGGCGCCTAGCGGGAGCCGGCGAGCAGTACTTC. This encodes CASSPLHVRRLAGAGEQYF.

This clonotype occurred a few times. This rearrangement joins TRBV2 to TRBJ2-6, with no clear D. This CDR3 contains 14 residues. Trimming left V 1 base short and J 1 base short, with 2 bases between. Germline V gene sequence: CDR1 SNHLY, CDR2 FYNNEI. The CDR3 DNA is TGTGCCAGCAGTGAAGTGTCTGGGGCCAACGTCCTGACTTTC. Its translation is CASSEVSGANVLTF. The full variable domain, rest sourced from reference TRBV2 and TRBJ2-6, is EPEVTQTPSHQVTQMGQEVILRCVPISNHLYFYWYRQILGQKVEFLVSFYNNEISEKSEIFDDQFSVERPDGSNFTLKIRSTKLEDSAMYFCASSEVSGANVLTFGAGSRLTVL.